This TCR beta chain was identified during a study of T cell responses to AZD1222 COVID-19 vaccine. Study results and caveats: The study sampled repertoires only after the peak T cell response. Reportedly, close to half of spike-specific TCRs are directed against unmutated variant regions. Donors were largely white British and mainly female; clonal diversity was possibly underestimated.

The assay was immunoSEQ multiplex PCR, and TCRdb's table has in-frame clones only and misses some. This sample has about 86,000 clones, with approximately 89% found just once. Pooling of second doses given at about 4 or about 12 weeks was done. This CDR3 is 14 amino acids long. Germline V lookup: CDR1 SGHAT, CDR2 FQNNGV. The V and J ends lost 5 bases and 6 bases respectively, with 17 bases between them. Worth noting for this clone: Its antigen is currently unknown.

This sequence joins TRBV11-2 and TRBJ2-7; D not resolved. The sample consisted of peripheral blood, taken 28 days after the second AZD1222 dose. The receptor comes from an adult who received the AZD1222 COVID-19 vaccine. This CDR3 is CASSPWTVRSEQYV. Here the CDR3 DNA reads TGTGCCAGCAGCCCTTGGACGGTCCGCTCCGAGCAGTACGTC.